These 8 T cell receptor beta chains originate from one sample sequenced in a study of identical twins. MiXCR, applied by TCRdb to the 5' RACE reads, yields one record per CDR3 protein. The data show 600,000 to 850,000 distinct CDR3 sequences, with roughly 18% seen just once and about an eighth held by the top ten. These data also featured in a second study, about T cells expressing NK-cell markers.

The sequenced sample was PBMCs. These receptors were taken from a woman under 30 in good health.

In its sample, this clonotype was seen a few times. This sequence joins TRBV6-2 or TRBV6-3 and TRBJ2-7; 8 nucleotides match TRBD2. This CDR3 has 14 amino acids. V was clipped by 4 bases and J by 3 bases; unmatched bases: 5. CDR1 is MNHEY and CDR2 is SVGEGT in the germline V gene. CDR3 bases: TGTGCCAGCAGTTTTCGGGAGGGACACTACGAGCAGTACTTC. Its translation is CASSFREGHYEQYF.

With respect to this clonotype: A read error may account for a junction end that differs from germline. This chain connects TRBV6-2 or TRBV6-3 to TRBJ2-1; D unclear. The V gene's germline CDR1 is MNHEY and CDR2 SVGEGT. The CDR3 length is 12 residues. CDR3 amino acids: CASTPGPIVTSF. In DNA form, the CDR3 reads TGTGCCAGCACCCCCGGACCGATAGTTACGTCCTTC.

This clonotype showed up many times. V is TRBV20-1 and J is TRBJ2-7; TRBD2 is a possible D gene (6 bases). V was shortened by 0 bases and J by 6 bases, with 18 bases between the two germline ends. Germline V gives CDR1 DFQATT, CDR2 SNEGSKA (reference sequence). This CDR3 comprises 15 residues. CDR3 nucleotides: TGCAGTGCTAGAGAATGGAGGGATTTTCGTGGCGAGCAGTACTTC. It encodes CSAREWRDFRGEQYF.

The chain links TRBV29-1 to TRBJ2-1, with D hard to call. The CDR3 length is 10 residues. CDR1 and CDR2 (germline): SQVTM, ANQGSEA. Trimming left V 3 bases short and J 10 bases short, with 7 bases between. DNA of the CDR3: TGCAGCGTTGATGCACCCGAGCAGTTCTTC. Residues: CSVDAPEQFF.

The rearrangement joins TRBV5-6 to TRBJ2-2; D is perhaps TRBD1 (6 bases). Germline CDR1 is SGHDT and CDR2 is YYEEEE. The CDR3 extends over 15 amino acids. Trimming took 0 bases from V and 5 from J, leaving 11 bases between them. CDR3 DNA: TGTGCCAGCAGCTTGGACCACAGGGTGACCGGGGAGCTGTTTTTT. Amino acids: CASSLDHRVTGELFF.

CDR3 in DNA: TGTGCCAGCAGCCCCGGAGGGACTAGCGTCGGGGGTTGGTACTTC. Translation: CASSPGGTSVGGWYF. This chain connects TRBV9 to TRBJ2-7; 10 positions match TRBD2. CDR1 and CDR2 (germline): SGDLS, YYNGEE. The CDR3 length is 15 residues. V lost 4 bases, J lost 12 bases, and 16 bases stayed unmatched.

This clonotype was detected a few times. The chain has TRBV4-2 and TRBJ2-7; a weak D match, TRBD1 (6 bases). Trimming took 2 bases from V and 3 from J, leaving 17 bases between them. This CDR3 spans 16 amino acids. Germline V gene sequence: CDR1 LGHNA, CDR2 YNFKEQ. CDR3 sequence: CASSQHGQPLNYEQYF. In nucleotides, the CDR3 is TGTGCCAGCAGCCAACACGGACAGCCACTCAACTACGAGCAGTACTTC.

This clonotype came up a few times. The chain couples TRBV29-1 to TRBJ2-7; TRBD1 is a possible D gene (7 bases). V was shortened by 6 bases and J by 7 bases, with 22 bases between the two germline ends. The CDR3 is made up of 14 amino acids. Germline values: CDR1 SQVTM, CDR2 ANQGSEA. CDR3 loop: CSVPGEGGREEQYF. The CDR3 DNA is TGCAGCGTCCCGGGAGAAGGGGGCAGGGAAGAGCAGTACTTC.